This T cell receptor beta chain was captured in a study of shared clonotypes between healthy human individuals. Source study methods: ImmunoSEQ supplied junction-only sequences lacking quality scores, so filtering was different. Generated by immunoSEQ multiplex PCR, the TCRdb table keeps only in-frame clones and is missing some. The V and J calls and clone size come from that table; D and trimming were worked out from the DNA. The sample holds roughly 1,100,000 clones; 75% are singletons and the top ten take about 1.5%. Naive CD4+ cells were CD45RA-selected; the remaining cells were memory. This clone was detected many times. Its antigen is as yet unknown. V lost 0 bases, J lost 3 bases, and 8 bases lay in between. This CDR3 contains 14 residues. Germline V lookup: CDR1 LGHNA, CDR2 YNFKEQ. General observations from the study: Rarefaction indicated that sorted-subset sequencing remained incomplete although depth was large.

The V gene is TRBV4-2, the J gene TRBJ1-2; D is unclear. The specimen was memory CD4+ T cells sorted from blood. The subset denotes: CD45RA-negative fraction. The TCR comes from a man aged 18 to 30 in good health. The CDR3 region is CASSQEGSYYGYTF. CDR3 in DNA: TGTGCCAGCAGCCAAGAGGGCAGCTACTATGGCTACACCTTC.